Presented here are 10 T cell receptor beta chains from one specimen sequenced in a study of vaccination effects on CD4 cells after COVID-19. Using immunoSEQ multiplex PCR, the repertoire was profiled, and TCRdb retains in-frame clones only, with some absent. The sample carries 65,000 to 90,000 clones, about four fifths recorded once. Their antigen targets remain unknown. Antigen-specific CD4+ T cells were first expanded with viral peptide pools by the ViraFEST assay and only then sequenced. Subsequent to a culture period of about ten days, CD4+ T cells were isolated. Neither prior SARS-CoV-2 infection nor positive nucleocapsid antibodies were present in the vaccine recipients. The specimen was CD4+ T cells from PBMCs cultured with HCoV-NL63 spike peptides, collected before COVID-19 vaccination. These receptors were taken from a human donor who received a COVID-19 vaccine.

The chain employs TRBV2 and TRBJ2-5; TRBD1 or TRBD2 may be the D gene (5 bases each). CDR1 and CDR2 from the germline V gene are SNHLY and FYNNEI. The V and J ends lost 8 bases and 4 bases respectively, with 14 bases between them. CDR3 size: 13 residues. The CDR3 here is CASGGSGRETQYF. DNA for the CDR3: TGTGCCAGCGGGGGATCCGGCAGAGAGACCCAGTACTTC.

This clone was found once. The chain recombines TRBV6-6 with TRBJ2-2; TRBD1 aligns across 9 bases. The ends lost 8 bases at V and 4 bases at J; junction bases unmatched: 8. CDR3 length: 15 amino acids. The germline gives CDR1 MNHNY, CDR2 SVGAGI (reference sequence). The DNA for the CDR3 is TGTGCCAGCGGGAGAGAGACAGGGGGCACCGGGGAGCTGTTTTTT. Its translation: CASGRETGGTGELFF.

The chain links TRBV5-1 to TRBJ1-4; D possibly corresponds to TRBD1 (5 bases). The germline CDR1 and CDR2 sequences are SGHRS and YFSETQ. V shed 1 base and J shed 6 bases, with 7 bases lying between them. This CDR3 is built from 13 residues. CDR3 region: CASSLRGDEKLFF. DNA of the CDR3: TGCGCCAGCAGCTTGCGAGGGGATGAAAAACTGTTTTTT.

The chain joins TRBV18 to TRBJ2-7; D is unresolved. The germline CDR1 and CDR2 sequences are KGHSH and LQKENI. This CDR3 has 13 amino acids. The V gene lost 1 base and the J gene lost 3 bases, with 7 bases spanning the gap. The CDR3 nucleotides read TGTGCCAGCTCACCACAGGGTTTCTACGAGCAGTACGTC. Protein: CASSPQGFYEQYV.

A few counts support this clone. This rearrangement joins TRBV28 to TRBJ2-5; TRBD1 might be the D (6 bases). Per germline, CDR1 MDHEN and CDR2 SYDVKM. V lost 0 bases and J lost 5, with 10 bases in between. This CDR3 comprises 14 residues. The CDR3 bases are TGTGCCAGCAGTTTATGGGGGGCGCGGGAGACCCAGTACTTC. Translated: CASSLWGARETQYF. Variable domain in full (rest from reference TRBV28 and TRBJ2-5): DVKVTQSSRYLVKRTGEKVFLECVQDMDHENMFWYRQDPGLGLRLIYFSYDVKMKEKGDIPEGYSVSREKKERFSLILESASTNQTSMYLCASSLWGARETQYFGPGTRLLVL.

This chain joins TRBV27 and TRBJ1-3; D unresolved. Germline assignment: CDR1 MNHEY and CDR2 SMNVEV (reference sequence). The CDR3 spans 14 residues. V was clipped by 5 bases and J by 2 bases, with 10 bases between them. The CDR3 loop is CASSPLTAGNTIYF. DNA of the CDR3: TGTGCCAGCAGTCCCCTCACCGCTGGAAACACCATATATTTT.

CDR3 sequence: CASSLQGHTIYF. Written as DNA, the CDR3 is TGTGCCAGCAGCTTACAGGGACACACCATATATTTT. The J gene is TRBJ1-3, the V gene TRBV7-9, with D possibly matching TRBD1 (5 bases). The length of the CDR3 is 12 residues. Germline V gene data show CDR1 as SEHNR and CDR2 as FQNEAQ (reference sequence). V dropped 2 bases and J dropped 8 bases, with 7 bases sitting between them.

The DNA of the CDR3 is TGTGCCAGTAGTCCAATAGACAGGGGCTATGGCTACACCTTC. It codes for CASSPIDRGYGYTF. This chain uses TRBV19 with TRBJ1-2, with 8 nucleotides matching TRBD1. The CDR3 is 14 residues long. The V segment lost 5 bases and the J segment 4 bases; nucleotides outside the gene matches: 6. Germline CDR1 reads LNHDA; CDR2 reads SQIVND (reference sequence).

The chain has TRBV10-3 and TRBJ2-3; no firm D call. This CDR3 region has 13 residues. V shed 4 bases and J shed 7 bases, with 12 bases lying between them. Germline CDR1 is ENHRY and CDR2 is SYGVKD. The CDR3 here is CAISGTTEYTQYF. As DNA, the CDR3 is TGTGCCATCAGTGGTACAACAGAATATACGCAGTATTTT.

J is TRBJ2-6 and V is TRBV2; possibly TRBD1 for D (6 bases). The germline CDR1 and CDR2 sequences are SNHLY and FYNNEI. V was clipped by 4 bases and J by 0 bases, with 16 bases between them. This CDR3 region has 18 residues. As DNA, the CDR3 is TGTGCCAGCAGTGTGAGAGGACAGATGATCTCTGGGGCCAACGTCCTGACTTTC. Its protein product is CASSVRGQMISGANVLTF. Supplemented by reference TRBV2 and TRBJ2-6, the full variable domain reads EPEVTQTPSHQVTQMGQEVILRCVPISNHLYFYWYRQILGQKVEFLVSFYNNEISEKSEIFDDQFSVERPDGSNFTLKIRSTKLEDSAMYFCASSVRGQMISGANVLTFGAGSRLTVL.